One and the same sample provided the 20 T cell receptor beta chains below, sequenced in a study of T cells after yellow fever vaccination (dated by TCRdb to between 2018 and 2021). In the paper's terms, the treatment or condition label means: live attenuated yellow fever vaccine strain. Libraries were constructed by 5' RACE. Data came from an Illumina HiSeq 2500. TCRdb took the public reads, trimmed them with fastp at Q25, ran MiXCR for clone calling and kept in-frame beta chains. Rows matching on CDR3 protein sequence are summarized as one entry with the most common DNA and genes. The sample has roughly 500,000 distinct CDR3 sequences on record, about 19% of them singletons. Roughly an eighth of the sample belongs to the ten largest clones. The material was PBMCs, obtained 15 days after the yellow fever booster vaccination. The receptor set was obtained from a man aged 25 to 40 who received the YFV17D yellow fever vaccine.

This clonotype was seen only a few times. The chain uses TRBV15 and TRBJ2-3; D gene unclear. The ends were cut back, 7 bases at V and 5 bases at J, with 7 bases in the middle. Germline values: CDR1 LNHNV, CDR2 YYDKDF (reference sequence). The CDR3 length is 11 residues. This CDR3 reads CATNNLDTQYF. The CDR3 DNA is TGTGCCACCAATAATTTAGATACGCAGTATTTT.

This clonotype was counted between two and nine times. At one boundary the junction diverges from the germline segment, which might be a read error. CDR3 loop: CASSLDGSGRIF. The CDR3 DNA sequence: TGTGCCAGCAGCTTAGACGGTAGCGGGAGGATCTTC. J is TRBJ2-1 and V is TRBV7-8, with 10 nucleotides matching TRBD2. Looked up from germline, CDR1 is SGHVS and CDR2 is FQNEAQ. The CDR3 sequence is 12 residues long.

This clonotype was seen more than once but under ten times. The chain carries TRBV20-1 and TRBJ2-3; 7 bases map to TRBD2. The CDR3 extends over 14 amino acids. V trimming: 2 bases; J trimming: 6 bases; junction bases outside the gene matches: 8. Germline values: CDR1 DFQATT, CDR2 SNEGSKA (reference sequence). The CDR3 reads CSARPGGARDTQYF. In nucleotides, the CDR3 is TGCAGTGCTAGACCGGGAGGAGCCCGCGATACGCAGTATTTT.

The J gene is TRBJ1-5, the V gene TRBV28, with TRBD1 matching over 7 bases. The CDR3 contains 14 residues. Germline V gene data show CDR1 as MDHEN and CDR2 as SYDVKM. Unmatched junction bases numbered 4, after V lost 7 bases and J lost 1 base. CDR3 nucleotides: TGTGCCAGCACCCAGGGGGTGAGCAATCAGCCCCAGCATTTT. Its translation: CASTQGVSNQPQHF.

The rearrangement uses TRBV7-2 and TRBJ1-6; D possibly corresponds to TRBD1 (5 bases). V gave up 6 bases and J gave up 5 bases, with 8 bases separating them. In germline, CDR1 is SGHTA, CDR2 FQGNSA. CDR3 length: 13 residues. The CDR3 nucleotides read TGTGCCAGCAGTCGGGACCATAATTCACCCCTCCACTTT. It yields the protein CASSRDHNSPLHF.

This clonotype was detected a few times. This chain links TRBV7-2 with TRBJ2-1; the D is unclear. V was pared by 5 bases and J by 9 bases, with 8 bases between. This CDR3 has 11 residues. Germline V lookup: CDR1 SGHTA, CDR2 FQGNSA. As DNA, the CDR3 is TGTGCCAGCAGCCTTACTTCTGAGCAGTTCTTC. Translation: CASSLTSEQFF.

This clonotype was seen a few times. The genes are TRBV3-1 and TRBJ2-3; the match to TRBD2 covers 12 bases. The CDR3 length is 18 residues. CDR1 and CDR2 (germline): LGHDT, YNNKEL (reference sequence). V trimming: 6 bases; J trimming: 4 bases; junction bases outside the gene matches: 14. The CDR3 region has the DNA TGTGCCAGCAGATTGACTAGCGGGAGAGGGAGTGGCTCAGATACGCAGTATTTT. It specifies CASRLTSGRGSGSDTQYF.

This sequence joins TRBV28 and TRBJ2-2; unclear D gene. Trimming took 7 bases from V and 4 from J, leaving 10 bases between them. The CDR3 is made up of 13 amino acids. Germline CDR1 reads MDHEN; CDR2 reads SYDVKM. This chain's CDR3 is CASKSGGTGELFF. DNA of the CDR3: TGTGCCAGCAAAAGTGGTGGCACCGGGGAGCTGTTTTTT.

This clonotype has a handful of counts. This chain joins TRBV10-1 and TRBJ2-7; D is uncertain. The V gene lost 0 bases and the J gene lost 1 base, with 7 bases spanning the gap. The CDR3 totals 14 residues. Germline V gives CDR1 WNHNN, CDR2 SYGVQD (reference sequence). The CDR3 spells CASSESPLSYEQYF. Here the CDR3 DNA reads TGCGCCAGCAGTGAGTCGCCACTATCCTACGAGCAGTACTTC.

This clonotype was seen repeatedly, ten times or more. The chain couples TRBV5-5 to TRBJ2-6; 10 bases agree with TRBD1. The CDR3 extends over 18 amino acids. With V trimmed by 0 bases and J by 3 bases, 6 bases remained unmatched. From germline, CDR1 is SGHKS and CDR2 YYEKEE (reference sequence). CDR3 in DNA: TGTGCCAGCAGCTTGGGTCGACAGGGGGCTGGTGGGGCCAACGTCCTGACTTTC. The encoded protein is CASSLGRQGAGGANVLTF. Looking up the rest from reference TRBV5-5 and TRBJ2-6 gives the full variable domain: DAGVTQSPTHLIKTRGQQVTLRCSPISGHKSVSWYQQVLGQGPQFIFQYYEKEERGRGNFPDRFSARQFPNYSSELNVNALLLGDSALYLCASSLGRQGAGGANVLTFGAGSRLTVL.

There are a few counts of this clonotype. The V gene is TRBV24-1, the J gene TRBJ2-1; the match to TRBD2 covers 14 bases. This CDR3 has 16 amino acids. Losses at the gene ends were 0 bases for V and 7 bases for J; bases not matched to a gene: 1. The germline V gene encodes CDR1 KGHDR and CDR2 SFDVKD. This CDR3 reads CATSDLWTSGRNEQFF. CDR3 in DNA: TGTGCCACCAGTGATTTGTGGACTAGCGGGAGGAATGAGCAGTTCTTC.

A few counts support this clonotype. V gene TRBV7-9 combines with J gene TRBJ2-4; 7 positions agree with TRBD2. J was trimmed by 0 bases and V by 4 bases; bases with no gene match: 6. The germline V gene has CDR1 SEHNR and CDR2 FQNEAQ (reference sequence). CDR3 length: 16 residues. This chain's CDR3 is CASSYTTSRAKNIQYF. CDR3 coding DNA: TGTGCCAGCAGCTATACGACTAGCCGAGCCAAAAACATTCAGTACTTC.

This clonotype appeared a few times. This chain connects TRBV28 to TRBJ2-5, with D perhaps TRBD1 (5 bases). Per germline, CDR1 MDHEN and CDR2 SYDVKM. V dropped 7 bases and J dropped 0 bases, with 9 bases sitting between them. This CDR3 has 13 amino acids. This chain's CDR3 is CASNWGNQETQYF. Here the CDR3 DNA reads TGTGCCAGCAATTGGGGCAACCAAGAGACCCAGTACTTC.

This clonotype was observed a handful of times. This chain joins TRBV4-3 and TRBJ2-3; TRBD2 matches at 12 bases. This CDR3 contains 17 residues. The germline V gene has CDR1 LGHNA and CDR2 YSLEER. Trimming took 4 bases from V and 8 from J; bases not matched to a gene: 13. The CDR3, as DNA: TGCGCCAGCAGCCCTAAACCGGGACTAGCGGGTGGAGCTACGCAGTATTTT. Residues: CASSPKPGLAGGATQYF.

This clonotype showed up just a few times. CDR3: CAWSPRGRSPLHF. CDR3 DNA sequence: TGTGCCTGGAGCCCTAGGGGAAGGTCACCCCTCCACTTT. The chain links TRBV30 to TRBJ1-6; a possible D gene is TRBD1 (5 bases). Germline loops: CDR1 GTSNPN, CDR2 SVGIG (reference sequence). This CDR3 is 13 amino acids long. The ends were cut back, 3 bases at V and 10 bases at J, with 13 bases in the middle.

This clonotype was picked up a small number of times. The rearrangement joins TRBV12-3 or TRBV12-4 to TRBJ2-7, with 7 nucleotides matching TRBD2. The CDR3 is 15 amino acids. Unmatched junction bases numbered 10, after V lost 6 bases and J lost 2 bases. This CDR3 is CASSLDAGVAYEQYF. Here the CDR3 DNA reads TGTGCCAGCAGCCTCGATGCGGGGGTAGCCTACGAGCAGTACTTC.

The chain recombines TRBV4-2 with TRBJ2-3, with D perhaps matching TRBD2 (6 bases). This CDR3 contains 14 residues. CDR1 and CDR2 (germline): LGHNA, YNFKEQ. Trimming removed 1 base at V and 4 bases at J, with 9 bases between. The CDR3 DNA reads TGTGCCAGCAGCCAAGCGGGAGTGCCAGATACGCAGTATTTT. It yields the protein CASSQAGVPDTQYF.

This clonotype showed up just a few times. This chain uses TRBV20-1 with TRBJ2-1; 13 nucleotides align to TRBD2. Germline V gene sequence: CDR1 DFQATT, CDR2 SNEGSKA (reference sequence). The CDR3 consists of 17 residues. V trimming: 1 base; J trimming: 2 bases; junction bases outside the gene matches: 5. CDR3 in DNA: TGCAGTGCTAGAGGTGGACTAGCGGGAGCAACCTACAATGAGCAGTTCTTC. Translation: CSARGGLAGATYNEQFF.

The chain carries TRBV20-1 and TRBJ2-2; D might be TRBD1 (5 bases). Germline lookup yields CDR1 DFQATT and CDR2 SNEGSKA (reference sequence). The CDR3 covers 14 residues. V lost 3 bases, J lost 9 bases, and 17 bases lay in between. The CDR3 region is CSARERYGAWELFF. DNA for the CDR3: TGCAGTGCTAGGGAACGGTATGGGGCTTGGGAGCTGTTTTTT.

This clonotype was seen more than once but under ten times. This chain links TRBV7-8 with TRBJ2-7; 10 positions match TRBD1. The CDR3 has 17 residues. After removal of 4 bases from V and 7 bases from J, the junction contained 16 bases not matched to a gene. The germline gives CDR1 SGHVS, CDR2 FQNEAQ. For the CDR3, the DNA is TGTGCCAGCAGCTCTATGCTTGGGACAGGGGACCCAAGGGAGCAGTACTTC. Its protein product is CASSSMLGTGDPREQYF.